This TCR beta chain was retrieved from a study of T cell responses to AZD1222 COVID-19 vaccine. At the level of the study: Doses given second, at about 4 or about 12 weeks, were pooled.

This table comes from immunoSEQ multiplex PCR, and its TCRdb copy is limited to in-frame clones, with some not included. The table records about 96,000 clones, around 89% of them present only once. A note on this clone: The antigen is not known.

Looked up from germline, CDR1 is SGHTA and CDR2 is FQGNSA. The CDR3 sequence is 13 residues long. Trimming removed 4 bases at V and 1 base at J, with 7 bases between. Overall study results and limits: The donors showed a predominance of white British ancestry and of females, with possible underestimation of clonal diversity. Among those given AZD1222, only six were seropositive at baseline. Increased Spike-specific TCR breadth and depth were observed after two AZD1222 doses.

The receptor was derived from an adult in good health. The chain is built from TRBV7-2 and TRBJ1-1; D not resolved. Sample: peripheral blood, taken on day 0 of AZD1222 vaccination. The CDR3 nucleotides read TGTGCCAGCAGCTCCCGGTCGAACACTGAAGCTTTCTTT. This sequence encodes CASSSRSNTEAFF.